The 20 T cell receptor beta chains given below trace back to one sample, sequenced in a study of T cell responses to AZD1222 COVID-19 vaccine. This table comes from immunoSEQ multiplex PCR, and its TCRdb copy is limited to in-frame clones, with some not included. The table has 100,000 to 130,000 clones, around 87% seen once. Sample: peripheral blood, taken on day 0 of AZD1222 vaccination. Every receptor here comes from an adult in good health.

The genes are TRBV6-5 and TRBJ2-4; no definite D call. Germline loops: CDR1 MNHEY, CDR2 SVGAGI. Trimming took 3 bases from V and 0 from J, leaving 9 bases between them. The CDR3 covers 15 residues. Here the CDR3 reads CASSYTRLAKNIQYF. Here the CDR3 DNA reads TGTGCCAGCAGTTATACCAGGTTAGCCAAAAACATTCAGTACTTC.

The chain has TRBV4-2 and TRBJ1-3; 8 nucleotides align to TRBD1. Germline loops: CDR1 LGHNA, CDR2 YNFKEQ. V lost 3 bases, J lost 3 bases, and 10 bases stayed unmatched. The CDR3 length is 17 residues. Written as DNA, the CDR3 is TGTGCCAGCAGCCAGGACCAGGGGGCGCAAGGTGGAAACACCATATATTTT. The encoded protein is CASSQDQGAQGGNTIYF.

The V and J genes are TRBV9 and TRBJ1-2; D is undetermined. The V gene's germline CDR1 is SGDLS and CDR2 YYNGEE. Deletions cut 0 bases from V and 8 bases from J, with 14 bases between. The length of the CDR3 is 14 residues. In nucleotides, the CDR3 is TGTGCCAGCAGCGTAGATTGGGGAATGGGAGGCTACACCTTC. Translating gives CASSVDWGMGGYTF.

The chain combines TRBV29-1 with TRBJ1-3; D is unclear. Germline assignment: CDR1 SQVTM and CDR2 ANQGSEA. With 3 bases removed from V and 0 bases from J, the gap between germline ends came to 6 bases. The length of the CDR3 is 13 residues. The CDR3 region is CSVEAGSGNTIYF. The CDR3 DNA sequence: TGCAGCGTTGAGGCGGGCTCTGGAAACACCATATATTTT.

The chain carries TRBV6-6 and TRBJ2-1; 7 bases line up with TRBD2. This CDR3 comprises 15 residues. CDR1 and CDR2 (germline): MNHNY, SVGAGI (reference sequence). The V gene end was trimmed by 7 bases and the J gene end by 2 bases; junction bases not matched to a gene: 8. This CDR3 is CASTPEGLTYNEQFF. The CDR3 coding sequence is TGTGCCAGCACTCCTGAGGGACTAACCTACAATGAGCAGTTCTTC.

The chain joins TRBV6-5 to TRBJ1-5; D not resolved. V dropped 6 bases and J dropped 6 bases, with 15 bases sitting between them. The CDR3 contains 14 residues. Per germline, CDR1 MNHEY and CDR2 SVGAGI. The CDR3 DNA is TGTGCCAGCAGCTCCGACAACGACGGTCAGCCCCAGCATTTT. Translated, it gives CASSSDNDGQPQHF.

The V and J genes are TRBV1 and TRBJ1-2; the table's D call, TRBD1, has no DNA check behind it. TRBV1 is noted as a pseudogene. The CDR3 extends over 16 amino acids. The CDR3 sequence is CTSSPPTGRNYYGYTF. The DNA of the CDR3 is TGCACCAGCAGCCCTCCAACAGGGAGAAATTACTATGGCTACACCTTC.

The chain recombines TRBV4-2 with TRBJ2-5; D ambiguous. The CDR3 is 12 residues long. V was trimmed by 4 bases and J by 0 bases, leaving 3 bases between them. The germline gives CDR1 LGHNA, CDR2 YNFKEQ. CDR3 sequence reads: CASSRDQETQYF. DNA of the CDR3: TGTGCCAGCAGCCGGGACCAAGAGACCCAGTACTTC.

The chain employs TRBV24-1 and TRBJ1-2; D call uncertain. Germline CDR1 KGHDR, CDR2 SFDVKD. The CDR3 is 13 residues long. Trimming left V 4 bases short and J 7 bases short, with 12 bases between. In DNA, the CDR3 is TGTGCCACCAGTGAGGGCCCTGCCGGTGGCTACACCTTC. The encoded protein is CATSEGPAGGYTF.

The V and J genes are TRBV6-4 and TRBJ1-2; no clear D. Per germline, CDR1 MRHNA and CDR2 SNTAGT. This CDR3 has 15 amino acids. V was cut by 0 bases and J by 6 bases, with 14 bases left in between. Here the CDR3 reads CASSDSSLASHGYTF. CDR3 sequence (DNA): TGTGCCAGCAGTGACTCGAGTTTGGCAAGCCATGGCTACACCTTC.

The rearrangement uses TRBV5-1 and TRBJ2-7; TRBD1 might be the D (5 bases). The CDR3 has 14 amino acids. V shed 0 bases and J shed 2 bases, with 9 bases lying between them. Germline V gene data show CDR1 as SGHRS and CDR2 as YFSETQ. The CDR3 spells CASSLEAGTYEQYF. CDR3 coding DNA: TGCGCCAGCAGCTTGGAAGCAGGGACCTACGAGCAGTACTTC.

The table lists this clone with a count of one. In DNA form, the CDR3 reads TGTGCCAGCAGCGCCGCCGGGCTCGAAAAACTGTTTTTT. Its translation is CASSAAGLEKLFF. The chain combines TRBV5-5 with TRBJ1-4; no firm D call. Between the trimmed V and J ends, which lost 4 bases and 8 bases, there was a span of 12 bases. Germline V gene lookup returns CDR1 SGHKS and CDR2 YYEKEE (reference sequence). The CDR3 is made up of 13 amino acids.

The V call is TRBV6-4, the J call TRBJ2-2; TRBD2 might be the D (5 bases). Trimming removed 5 bases from V and 6 bases from J, with 16 bases in between. CDR3 length equals 15 residues. The germline gives CDR1 MRHNA, CDR2 SNTAGT. In nucleotides, the CDR3 is TGTGCCAGCAGTTCCGAGCTCGGGGAATCCGGGGAGCTGTTTTTT. The encoded protein is CASSSELGESGELFF.

CDR3 sequence: CASSRQGGNEQFF. The DNA of the CDR3 is TGTGCCAGCAGTCGACAGGGGGGCAATGAGCAGTTCTTC. This chain connects TRBV6-2 or TRBV6-3 to TRBJ2-1; 9 positions agree with TRBD1. Germline V lookup: CDR1 MNHEY, CDR2 SVGEGT. The CDR3 has 13 residues. The J segment lost 6 bases and the V segment lost 5 bases, leaving 2 bases of the junction unmatched.

The genes are TRBV9 and TRBJ2-7; TRBD2 aligns across 11 bases. The CDR3 length is 16 residues. Germline V lookup: CDR1 SGDLS, CDR2 YYNGEE. V dropped 4 bases and J dropped 4; count of bases not matched to a gene: 10. The CDR3 is CASSPRGSGGVYEQYF. DNA for the CDR3: TGTGCCAGCAGCCCCCGGGGTAGCGGGGGGGTATACGAGCAGTACTTC.

The CDR3 DNA reads as TGTGCCAGCAGCTCCCCCTTACTCGGGACAGACCTAAGGGCTTTCTTT. Encoded protein: CASSSPLLGTDLRAFF. The V gene is TRBV5-6, the J gene TRBJ1-1, with 7 bases lining up with TRBD1. From germline, CDR1 is SGHDT and CDR2 YYEEEE. J gave up 11 bases and V 3 bases, and 19 bases lay outside the gene matches. CDR3 length: 16 amino acids.

Only a few counts were recorded for this clone. This chain uses TRBV6-2 or TRBV6-3 with TRBJ2-1; 7 bases fit TRBD2. There are 14 residues in the CDR3. In germline, CDR1 is MNHEY, CDR2 SVGEGT. Trimming at V came to 6 bases and at J to 5 bases, leaving 7 bases not matched to a gene. The CDR3 DNA reads as TGTGCCAGCAGCCTAGCGGAACGGCACAATGAGCAGTTCTTC. Protein product: CASSLAERHNEQFF.

The J gene is TRBJ2-7, the V gene TRBV3-1 (or the pseudogene TRBV3-2); 7 bases are a match to TRBD1. The germline gives CDR1 LGHDT, CDR2 YNNKEL (reference sequence). CDR3 length: 13 amino acids. V was clipped by 3 bases and J by 1 base; unmatched bases: 0. DNA of the CDR3: TGTGCCAGCAGCCACAGGGGGTCCTACGAGCAGTACTTC. It specifies CASSHRGSYEQYF.

This chain connects TRBV5-1 to TRBJ1-1, with D perhaps TRBD1 (5 bases). Trimming cost V 0 bases and J 6 bases, with 18 bases left between them. CDR3 length: 16 residues. Germline loops: CDR1 SGHRS, CDR2 YFSETQ. The CDR3 protein is CASSLGTREDRAEAFF. CDR3 nucleotide sequence: TGCGCCAGCAGCTTGGGGACAAGGGAGGATCGCGCTGAAGCTTTCTTT.

The DNA of the CDR3 is TGTGCCAGTACTACAGGATGGGTGGATTTCTTT. This sequence encodes CASTTGWVDFF. V is TRBV19 and J is TRBJ1-1; weak D call: TRBD1 (5 bases). CDR3 length: 11 residues. V was clipped by 7 bases and J by 13 bases, with 16 bases between them. The germline gives CDR1 LNHDA, CDR2 SQIVND (reference sequence).